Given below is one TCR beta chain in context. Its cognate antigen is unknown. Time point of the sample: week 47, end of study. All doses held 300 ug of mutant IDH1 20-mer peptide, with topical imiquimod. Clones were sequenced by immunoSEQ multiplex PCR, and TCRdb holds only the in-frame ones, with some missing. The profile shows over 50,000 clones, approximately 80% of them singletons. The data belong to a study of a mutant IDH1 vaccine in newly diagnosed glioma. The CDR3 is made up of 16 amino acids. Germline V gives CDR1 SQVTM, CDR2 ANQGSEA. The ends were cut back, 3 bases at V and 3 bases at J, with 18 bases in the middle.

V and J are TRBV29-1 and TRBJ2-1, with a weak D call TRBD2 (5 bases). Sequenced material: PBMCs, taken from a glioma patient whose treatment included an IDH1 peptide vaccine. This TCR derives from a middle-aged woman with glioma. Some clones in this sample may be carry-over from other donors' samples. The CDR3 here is CSVELGARTYYNEQFF. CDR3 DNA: TGCAGCGTTGAGCTTGGCGCCCGGACTTACTACAATGAGCAGTTCTTC.